This TCR beta chain comes out of a study of CXCR3-negative and CXCR3-positive naive CD8 T cells. Whole-study findings and limits: Comparison of naive cells showed more hydrophobic TRB CDR3s in CXCR3-positive than in CXCR3-negative naive cells.

Among CD8+ T cells, naive ones were CD45RO-CCR7+CD27+CD95-. The method, 5' RACE with UMI labels, was used to prepare the TRB cDNA libraries. TCRdb re-called the 5' RACE reads, yielding one record per CDR3 amino acid sequence without DNA. Its listing shows 140,000 to 150,000 distinct CDR3 sequences. The CDR3 extends over 18 amino acids. Germline CDR1 reads LNHNV; CDR2 reads YYDKDF (reference sequence). A note on this clonotype: What it recognizes is unknown.

The TCR comes from a human donor in good health. Some clones in this sample may be carry-over from other donors' samples. Sequencing used naive CXCR3+ CD8+ T cells from blood. Stated subset: CD45RO-CCR7+CD27+CD95- naive CD8+ T cells expressing CXCR3 (TNR3+). The chain couples TRBV15 to TRBJ2-1; the D call of TRBD2 rests on TCRdb alone, since no DNA is present to check it. The CDR3: CATSRDPAAMSSYNEQFF.